Below are 28 T cell receptor beta chains sequenced from a single sample in a study of early stage breast cancer tumors. Produced via immunoSEQ multiplex PCR; TCRdb's table is partial and in-frame only. This sample has fewer than 35,000 clones, with approximately 75% found just once. The sample taken for sequencing was blood. These receptors originate from a person between 45 and 65 years old with breast cancer.

This clone is a singleton in its sample. The chain uses TRBV14 and TRBJ1-1, with a weak D call TRBD1 (5 bases). This CDR3 has 16 residues. V lost 0 bases, J lost 5 bases, and 16 bases lay in between. Germline V gives CDR1 SGHDN, CDR2 FVKESK. CDR3 DNA sequence: TGTGCCAGCAGCCAAGATGACGGGGCAAGGAAGACTGAAGCTTTCTTT. Protein sequence: CASSQDDGARKTEAFF. The whole variable domain, remainder taken from reference TRBV14 and TRBJ1-1, is EAGVTQFPSHSVIEKGQTVTLRCDPISGHDNLYWYRRVMGKEIKFLLHFVKESKQDESGMPNNRFLAERTGGTYSTLKVQPAELEDSGVYFCASSQDDGARKTEAFFGQGTRLTVV.

Only a few counts were recorded for this clone. V and J are TRBV6-6 and TRBJ2-1, with TRBD2 identical over 13 bases. The trim removed 6 bases at V and 9 bases at J, leaving 5 bases unmatched. The CDR3 runs to 14 residues. Germline V CDR1 and CDR2: MNHNY, SVGAGI (reference sequence). The CDR3 region has the DNA TGTGCCAGCAGGGGACTAGCGGGATCGCGTGAGCAGTTCTTC. This gives the protein CASRGLAGSREQFF.

V is TRBV6-5 and J is TRBJ2-7; D assignment may be TRBD1 or TRBD2 (6 bases each). The CDR3 is 15 residues long. Trimming stripped 5 bases from V and 2 bases from J, with 16 bases between. Germline CDR1 is MNHEY and CDR2 is SVGAGI. CDR3 DNA sequence: TGTGCCAGCAGTCAGGGGACTGGCCGGACCTACGAGCAGTACTTC. It is translated as CASSQGTGRTYEQYF.

V gene TRBV19 combines with J gene TRBJ1-1; D gene uncertain. V was clipped by 3 bases and J by 0 bases, with 11 bases between them. The CDR3 is 15 residues long. Germline CDR1 reads LNHDA; CDR2 reads SQIVND (reference sequence). The CDR3 protein is CASSIFLGMNTEAFF. DNA of the CDR3: TGTGCCAGTAGTATTTTTTTAGGGATGAACACTGAAGCTTTCTTT.

The chain couples TRBV7-2 to TRBJ2-1; maybe TRBD2 (6 bases). The CDR3 covers 17 residues. V dropped 0 bases and J dropped 5 bases, with 17 bases sitting between them. Germline V gene lookup returns CDR1 SGHTA and CDR2 FQGNSA. The CDR3 reads CASSLAPGGRGDNEQFF. DNA of the CDR3: TGTGCCAGCAGCTTAGCGCCTGGGGGGAGAGGGGACAATGAGCAGTTCTTC.

This clone occurred a few times. This chain links TRBV19 with TRBJ2-4; TRBD2 aligns across 12 bases. The germline gives CDR1 LNHDA, CDR2 SQIVND (reference sequence). V lost 10 bases and J lost 6; bases outside the gene matches: 22. CDR3 size: 19 residues. The CDR3 coding sequence is TGTGCCACCTCCTACGGGGACACCAGACTAGCGGGAGTGGGAAACATTCAGTACTTC. It is translated as CATSYGDTRLAGVGNIQYF.

The chain has TRBV7-8 and TRBJ1-5; TRBD1 matches at 9 bases. With V trimmed by 6 bases and J by 1 base, 1 base remained unmatched. CDR3 length: 14 residues. Germline V gives CDR1 SGHVS, CDR2 FQNEAQ. CDR3 nucleotide sequence: TGTGCCAGCAGACAGGGGGCGAGCAATCAGCCCCAGCATTTT. This gives the protein CASRQGASNQPQHF.

The chain employs TRBV6-1 and TRBJ2-3; the match to TRBD1 covers 9 bases. The length of the CDR3 is 13 residues. V lost 7 bases to trimming and J lost 4 bases; unmatched junction nucleotides: 3. Germline CDR1 is MNHNS and CDR2 is SASEGT. The CDR3 protein is CASTRQGADTQYF. The CDR3 DNA sequence: TGTGCCAGCACTCGACAGGGGGCAGATACGCAGTATTTT.

The chain uses TRBV5-4 and TRBJ2-7; maybe TRBD1 (5 bases). V was clipped by 1 base and J by 0 bases, with 8 bases between them. CDR3 length: 14 amino acids. Germline assignment: CDR1 SGHNT and CDR2 YYREEE (reference sequence). The CDR3 sequence is CASSLSDSSYEQYF. CDR3 DNA sequence: TGTGCCAGCAGCTTGAGCGACAGCTCCTACGAGCAGTACTTC.

In its sample, this clone was seen once. The V and J genes are TRBV7-6 and TRBJ2-7; 7 bases align to TRBD1. Per germline, CDR1 SGHVS and CDR2 FNYEAQ. The CDR3 extends over 15 amino acids. V lost 4 bases to trimming and J lost 0 bases; unmatched junction nucleotides: 6. The CDR3 DNA is TGTGCCAGCAGCTCTTCGACAGGGACCTCCTACGAGCAGTACTTC. Protein sequence: CASSSSTGTSYEQYF.

Sample share makes this clone medium-sized. The V call is TRBV13, the J call TRBJ2-1; 8 nucleotides match TRBD2. Per the germline V gene, CDR1 is PRHDT and CDR2 is FYEKMQ (reference sequence). The CDR3 extends over 16 amino acids. After removal of 0 bases from V and 5 bases from J, the junction contained 6 bases not matched to a gene. This CDR3 reads CASSLGQLAVHNEQFF. CDR3 sequence (DNA): TGTGCCAGCAGCTTAGGACAACTAGCGGTACACAATGAGCAGTTCTTC.

The chain links TRBV19 to TRBJ1-2, with D uncertain. The CDR3 sequence is 13 residues long. V lost 2 bases and J 0 bases, leaving 4 bases between the germline ends. CDR1 is LNHDA and CDR2 is SQIVND in the germline V gene (reference sequence). The CDR3: CASSIRSNYGYTF. The CDR3 DNA reads as TGTGCCAGTAGTATACGTTCTAACTATGGCTACACCTTC.

The chain employs TRBV11-2 and TRBJ1-1; TRBD1 is a possible D gene (5 bases). This CDR3 is 12 amino acids long. V was pared by 5 bases and J by 6 bases, with 10 bases between. CDR1 and CDR2 from the germline V gene are SGHAT and FQNNGV. CDR3 bases: TGTGCCAGCAGCCGCAGGGTTTCTGAAGCTTTCTTT. It is translated as CASSRRVSEAFF.

The rearrangement links TRBV2 to TRBJ2-1, with TRBD2 identical over 13 bases. This CDR3 has 18 amino acids. Trimming took 8 bases from V and 7 from J; bases not matched to a gene: 17. CDR1 and CDR2 (germline): SNHLY, FYNNEI. The CDR3 DNA is TGTGCCAGCCGAGCCCCCGGGACTAGCGGGATATACGGGAATGAGCAGTTCTTC. Translating gives CASRAPGTSGIYGNEQFF.

The genes are TRBV2 and TRBJ1-5; the match to TRBD1 covers 10 bases. The CDR3 spans 15 residues. Per germline, CDR1 SNHLY and CDR2 FYNNEI. V was pared by 6 bases and J by 0 bases, with 2 bases of the junction left unmatched. In nucleotides, the CDR3 is TGTGCCAGCAGACGGACAGGGGGTAGCAATCAGCCCCAGCATTTT. It translates to CASRRTGGSNQPQHF.

This chain links TRBV5-1 with TRBJ2-7, with D possibly being TRBD1 (5 bases). The CDR3 sequence is 15 residues long. Trimming removed 4 bases from V and 3 bases from J, with 17 bases in between. Germline V gives CDR1 SGHRS, CDR2 YFSETQ. The CDR3 reads CASSGKDTAGYEQYF. For the CDR3, the DNA is TGCGCCAGCAGCGGCAAGGACACGGCAGGCTACGAGCAGTACTTC.

This clone was seen only once. The rearrangement joins TRBV7-9 to TRBJ2-2; D possibly corresponds to TRBD2 (5 bases). Trimming pared 11 bases from V and 0 bases from J, leaving 13 bases between. CDR3 length: 14 amino acids. CDR1 is SEHNR and CDR2 is FQNEAQ in the germline V gene (reference sequence). CDR3 sequence (DNA): TGTGCCGGGGAGCGCGCCCCGAACACCGGGGAGCTGTTTTTT. This translates into CAGERAPNTGELFF. Together with reference TRBV7-9 and TRBJ2-2, the CDR3 gives the full variable domain: DTGVSQNPRHKITKRGQNVTFRCDPISEHNRLYWYRQTLGQGPEFLTYFQNEAQLEKSRLLSDRFSAERPKGSFSTLEIQRTEQGDSAMYLCAGERAPNTGELFFGEGSRLTVL.

The chain carries TRBV25-1 and TRBJ2-2; TRBD1 might be the D (6 bases). Germline CDR1 reads MGHDK; CDR2 reads SYGVNS. This CDR3 has 14 residues. The germline V and J ends were trimmed by 4 bases and 2 bases, with 8 bases remaining between them. The CDR3 bases are TGTGCCAGCAGTGCACAGGGAAACACCGGGGAGCTGTTTTTT. Its translation is CASSAQGNTGELFF.

The gene calls are TRBV4-2 and TRBJ2-2; D is unresolved. Germline values: CDR1 LGHNA, CDR2 YNFKEQ. V gave up 1 base and J gave up 7 bases, with 1 base separating them. There are 11 residues in the CDR3. The CDR3 nucleotides are TGTGCCAGCAGCCAAGTCGGGGAGCTGTTTTTT. It codes for CASSQVGELFF.

The CDR3 coding sequence is TGTGCCAGCAGCTTGATTAGCGGGATCACCGGGGAGCTGTTTTTT. This translates into CASSLISGITGELFF. The chain couples TRBV5-6 to TRBJ2-2; 8 bases agree with TRBD2. The CDR3 consists of 15 residues. V lost 1 base and J lost 4; bases outside the gene matches: 3. Looked up from germline, CDR1 is SGHDT and CDR2 is YYEEEE.

The chain is built from TRBV27 and TRBJ2-1; 12 nucleotides align to TRBD2. This CDR3 spans 13 amino acids. V trimming: 9 bases; J trimming: 8 bases; junction bases outside the gene matches: 5. Germline V gene sequence: CDR1 MNHEY, CDR2 SMNVEV (reference sequence). The CDR3 DNA sequence: TGTGCCAGGACTAGCGGGAGAGGCCATGAGCAGTTCTTC. This encodes CARTSGRGHEQFF.

The V gene is TRBV6-1, the J gene TRBJ1-2; D is unclear. Deletions cut 3 bases from V and 5 bases from J, with 13 bases between. The CDR3 runs 14 residues. Germline-derived CDR1 and CDR2 are MNHNS and SASEGT. The CDR3 sequence is CASSDSGLGYGYTF. CDR3 sequence (DNA): TGTGCCAGCAGTGATTCGGGTTTGGGATATGGCTACACCTTC.

In this sample, this clone turned up a few times. The chain recombines TRBV19 with TRBJ2-1, with 9 bases lining up with TRBD1. Germline lookup yields CDR1 LNHDA and CDR2 SQIVND (reference sequence). V gave up 6 bases and J gave up 7 bases; unmatched junction bases: 16. This CDR3 comprises 17 residues. For the CDR3, the DNA is TGTGCCAGTAGCCAAAGGTGGGGGGACAGGGTAACGAATGAGCAGTTCTTC. Translating it yields CASSQRWGDRVTNEQFF. Full variable domain (missing parts from reference TRBV19 and TRBJ2-1): DGGITQSPKYLFRKEGQNVTLSCEQNLNHDAMYWYRQDPGQGLRLIYYSQIVNDFQKGDIAEGYSVSREKKESFPLTVTSAQKNPTAFYLCASSQRWGDRVTNEQFFGPGTRLTVL.

The V call is TRBV5-4, the J call TRBJ2-5; 7 bases match TRBD1. Looked up from germline, CDR1 is SGHNT and CDR2 is YYREEE (reference sequence). The CDR3 has 14 residues. V dropped 4 bases and J dropped 3; count of bases not matched to a gene: 6. The CDR3 DNA sequence: TGTGCCAGCAGCCCCCGACAGGGAGAAGAGACCCAGTACTTC. Its protein is CASSPRQGEETQYF.

This clone was observed a handful of times. The gene calls are TRBV4-2 and TRBJ2-2, with 10 bases matching TRBD2. Germline CDR1 and CDR2: LGHNA and YNFKEQ. V dropped 1 base and J dropped 5; count of bases not matched to a gene: 4. The CDR3 sequence is 16 residues long. Written as DNA, the CDR3 is TGTGCCAGCAGCCAAGTAGAGCGGGAGGGAACCGGGGAGCTGTTTTTT. Amino acids: CASSQVEREGTGELFF.

In its sample, this clone was seen a few times. J is TRBJ1-1 and V is TRBV11-3; TRBD1 might be the D (6 bases). Trimming removed 5 bases from V and 0 bases from J, with 7 bases in between. The CDR3 runs to 13 residues. In germline, CDR1 is SGHNT, CDR2 YENEEA. The CDR3 is CASSRQVNTEAFF. In nucleotides, the CDR3 is TGTGCCAGCAGCCGACAGGTGAACACTGAAGCTTTCTTT.

The rearrangement uses TRBV5-8 and TRBJ2-3; TRBD1 is a possible D gene (5 bases). The CDR3 extends over 14 amino acids. V lost 0 bases and J lost 2, with 7 bases in between. Germline V CDR1 and CDR2: SGHTS, YDEGEE. The CDR3 is CASSLGQLTDTQYF. The CDR3 bases are TGTGCCAGCAGCTTGGGACAGCTCACAGATACGCAGTATTTT.

In this sample, this clone turned up a few times. CDR3 sequence reads: CASSGRVSTEAFF. In nucleotides, the CDR3 is TGTGCCAGCAGCGGCAGGGTTTCGACTGAAGCTTTCTTT. V usage is TRBV7-9 and J usage is TRBJ1-1; possible D gene TRBD1, 5 bases. Trimming cost V 5 bases and J 5 bases, with 12 bases left between them. The length of the CDR3 is 13 residues. Germline-derived CDR1 and CDR2 are SEHNR and FQNEAQ (reference sequence).